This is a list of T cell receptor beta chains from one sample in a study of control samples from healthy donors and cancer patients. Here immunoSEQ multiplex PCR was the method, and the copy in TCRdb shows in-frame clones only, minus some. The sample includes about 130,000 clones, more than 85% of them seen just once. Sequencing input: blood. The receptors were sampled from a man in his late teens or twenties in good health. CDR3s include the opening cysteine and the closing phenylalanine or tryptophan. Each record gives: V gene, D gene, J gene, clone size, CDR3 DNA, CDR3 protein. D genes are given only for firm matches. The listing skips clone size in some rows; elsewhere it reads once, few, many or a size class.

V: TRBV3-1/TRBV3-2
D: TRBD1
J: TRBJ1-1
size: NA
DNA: TGTGCCAGCAGCCAAGATATCACCCGCTACCGCAATTTGGACAGGGAGACTGAAGCTTTCTTT
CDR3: CASSQDITRYRNLDRETEAFF

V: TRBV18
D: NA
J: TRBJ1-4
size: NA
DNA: TGTGCCAGCTCTCCCGAGAATGAAAAACTGTTTTTT
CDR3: CASSPENEKLFF

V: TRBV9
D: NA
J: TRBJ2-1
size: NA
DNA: TGTGCCAGCAGGGGTCAGACATACAATGAGCAGTTCTTC
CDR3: CASRGQTYNEQFF

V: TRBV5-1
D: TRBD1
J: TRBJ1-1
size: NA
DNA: TGCGCCAGCAGCTTGGTAGAGGGGGCGGTTGGCACTGAAGCTTTCTTT
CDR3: CASSLVEGAVGTEAFF

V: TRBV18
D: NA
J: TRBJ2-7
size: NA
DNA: TGTGCCAGCTCCCCCCTACTGGGGCGAGGCAGCTCCTACGAGCAGTACTTC
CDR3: CASSPLLGRGSSYEQYF

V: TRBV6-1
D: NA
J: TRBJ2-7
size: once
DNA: TGTGCCAGCAGTGAACAGGCCAGCTCCTACGAGCAGTACTTC
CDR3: CASSEQASSYEQYF

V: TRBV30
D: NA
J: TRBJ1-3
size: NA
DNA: TGTGCCTGGGGTATGCGGGGCCTTACTGGAAACACCATATATTTT
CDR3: CAWGMRGLTGNTIYF

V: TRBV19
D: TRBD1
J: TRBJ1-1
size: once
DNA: TGTGCCAGTAGTTGGGACAGACTGAACACTGAAGCTTTCTTT
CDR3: CASSWDRLNTEAFF

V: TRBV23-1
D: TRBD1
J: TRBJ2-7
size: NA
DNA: TGCGCCAGCAGTCTTCCGGGACAGGGGGCCGAAGAGCAGTACTTC
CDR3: CASSLPGQGAEEQYF

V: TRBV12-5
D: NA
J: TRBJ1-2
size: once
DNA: TGTGCTAGTGGTCTAGACAGAGATGGCTACACCTTC
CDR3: CASGLDRDGYTF

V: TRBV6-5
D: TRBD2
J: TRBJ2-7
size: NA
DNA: TGTGCCAGCAGTTACGTCGGGGGGGCCCAGGAGCAGTACTTC
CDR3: CASSYVGGAQEQYF

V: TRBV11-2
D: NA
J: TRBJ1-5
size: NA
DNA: TGTGCCAGCAGCTTGGGACGGGACCCCCGGGGTCAGCCCCAGCATTTT
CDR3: CASSLGRDPRGQPQHF